This TCR beta chain comes out of a study of cytomegalovirus exposure and HLA in healthy donors. As for the study in general: Genetic ancestry analysis placed around 76% of the 400 or so donors that were genotyped in the Caucasian-associated cluster. The study, taken as a whole, reports: Rare sequences made up most TCRs, while some public TCRs were found in many donors. One variant, a missense change in DCLRE1C, was linked in a later analysis to TCR beta V- and J-gene trimming.

Losses at the gene ends were 1 base for V and 3 bases for J; bases not matched to a gene: 2. Germline V gene lookup returns CDR1 LGHNA and CDR2 YNFKEQ. This CDR3 contains 15 residues. Details on this clone: Its antigen is still unknown.

PCR primers comprised 60 Vbeta and 13 Jbeta primers. The table came from immunoSEQ multiplex PCR; TCRdb's copy has only in-frame clones and leaves some out. The repertoire holds more than 90,000 clones, with 80% to 85% as singletons. Source material: PBMCs. V gene TRBV4-2 combines with J gene TRBJ1-4; 7 positions match TRBD1. The TCR was taken from a man aged 25 to 40 in good health and CMV-seropositive. This CDR3 reads CASSQGDSPNEKLFF. The CDR3, as DNA: TGTGCCAGCAGCCAAGGGGACAGCCCTAATGAAAAACTGTTTTTT.